The sequence of this TCR beta chain was determined in a study of T cell responses to AZD1222 COVID-19 vaccine. Study observations and caveats: When two AZD1222 doses had been given, Spike-specific TCR breadth and depth rose. Clonal diversity was possibly underestimated; the donors were predominantly white British and more often female.

The CDR3 sequence is 14 residues long. CDR1 and CDR2 (germline): MNHEY, SMNVEV (reference sequence). V was clipped by 4 bases and J by 2 bases, with 9 bases between them. The assay was immunoSEQ multiplex PCR, and TCRdb's table has in-frame clones only and misses some. The sample lists about 100,000 clones, roughly 85% occurring once. Only one count was recorded for this clone. The antigen remains undetermined. J is TRBJ2-1 and V is TRBV27; TRBD1 is a possible D gene (5 bases). The source is an adult who received the AZD1222 COVID-19 vaccine. The material was peripheral blood, obtained 28 days after the second AZD1222 dose. This CDR3 is CASSYAGPYNEQFF. The CDR3 coding sequence is TGTGCCAGCAGTTACGCAGGGCCCTACAATGAGCAGTTCTTC.